The 32 T cell receptor beta chains below all came from one sample that was sequenced in a study of cytomegalovirus exposure and HLA in healthy donors. 13 Jbeta primers and 60 Vbeta primers were used for the PCR. Libraries were prepared by immunoSEQ multiplex PCR; TCRdb keeps only in-frame clonotypes and omits some of them. The data show 200,000 to 250,000 clones, about 80% seen once. The sample comprised PBMCs. The receptor set was obtained from a woman aged 40 to 50 in good health and CMV-seropositive.

The chain combines TRBV7-2 with TRBJ1-4, with 8 nucleotides matching TRBD1. The CDR3 is made up of 13 amino acids. The V and J ends lost 5 bases and 13 bases, in that order; junction bases with no gene match: 9. Germline values: CDR1 SGHTA, CDR2 FQGNSA. CDR3 nucleotide sequence: TGTGCCAGCAGCCTCGGGACAGGCCGGGGACTGTTTTTT. It translates to CASSLGTGRGLFF.

The rearrangement uses TRBV29-1 and TRBJ1-1; no firm D call. Trimming cost V 5 bases and J 4 bases, with 8 bases left between them. Germline V gene lookup returns CDR1 SQVTM and CDR2 ANQGSEA. The CDR3 covers 11 residues. The CDR3 DNA reads as TGCAGCGTTCTGTCAGGCACTGAAGCTTTCTTT. Protein sequence: CSVLSGTEAFF.

This chain uses TRBV30 with TRBJ2-1; 11 bases line up with TRBD2. Per the germline V gene, CDR1 is GTSNPN and CDR2 is SVGIG (reference sequence). The length of the CDR3 is 15 residues. Unmatched junction bases numbered 5, after V lost 2 bases and J lost 5 bases. In DNA form, the CDR3 reads TGTGCCTGGAGTCTAGGGACTAGCGGTAACAATGAGCAGTTCTTC. Residues: CAWSLGTSGNNEQFF.

The chain is built from TRBV11-1 and TRBJ1-1; TRBD1 matches at 12 bases. Trimming took 0 bases from V and 4 from J; bases not matched to a gene: 3. The CDR3 runs 16 residues. CDR1 SGHAT and CDR2 FQDESV come from the germline V gene (reference sequence). In DNA, the CDR3 is TGTGCCAGCAGCTTAGCTTTGGGACAGGGGGCCACTGAAGCTTTCTTT. Translation gives CASSLALGQGATEAFF.

Here the CDR3 reads CASSVTGVSTGELFF. CDR3 nucleotide sequence: TGTGCCAGCAGTGTAACAGGGGTGAGCACCGGGGAGCTGTTTTTT. This sequence joins TRBV9 and TRBJ2-2; 7 bases match TRBD1. V gave up 5 bases and J gave up 4 bases; unmatched junction bases: 8. Germline CDR1 and CDR2: SGDLS and YYNGEE. This CDR3 is 15 amino acids long.

This sequence joins TRBV7-3 and TRBJ2-2; TRBD2 matches at 8 bases. The germline V gene has CDR1 SGHTA and CDR2 FQGTGA. The trim removed 1 base at V and 7 bases at J, leaving 8 bases unmatched. This CDR3 comprises 16 residues. CDR3 sequence: CASSLMGAGVGGELFF. DNA for the CDR3: TGTGCCAGCAGCTTAATGGGAGCGGGAGTCGGCGGGGAGCTGTTTTTT.

This rearrangement joins TRBV19 to TRBJ2-1; TRBD2 agrees at 10 bases. The CDR3 runs to 17 residues. CDR1 LNHDA and CDR2 SQIVND come from the germline V gene (reference sequence). After removal of 6 bases from V and 4 bases from J, the junction contained 12 bases not matched to a gene. DNA of the CDR3: TGTGCCAGTAGGCCAGAAAGCGGGAGGGGAGCATACAATGAGCAGTTCTTC. It specifies CASRPESGRGAYNEQFF. Based on the CDR3 plus reference TRBV19 and TRBJ2-1, the full variable domain is DGGITQSPKYLFRKEGQNVTLSCEQNLNHDAMYWYRQDPGQGLRLIYYSQIVNDFQKGDIAEGYSVSREKKESFPLTVTSAQKNPTAFYLCASRPESGRGAYNEQFFGPGTRLTVL.

This chain uses TRBV27 with TRBJ2-1, with D tentatively TRBD2 (6 bases). Trimming left V 2 bases short and J 11 bases short, with 7 bases between. The germline gives CDR1 MNHEY, CDR2 SMNVEV (reference sequence). This CDR3 contains 11 residues. The CDR3 DNA reads as TGTGCCAGCAGTTTAGGGACTCAGCAGTTCTTC. Its translation: CASSLGTQQFF.

The chain joins TRBV13 to TRBJ2-2; D is perhaps TRBD2 (6 bases). This CDR3 region has 15 residues. Germline CDR1 is PRHDT and CDR2 is FYEKMQ (reference sequence). Trimming removed 0 bases from V and 6 bases from J, with 11 bases in between. The CDR3 loop is CASSLGSGSAGELFF. The CDR3 DNA sequence: TGTGCCAGCAGCTTAGGTAGCGGCTCCGCCGGGGAGCTGTTTTTT.

With respect to this clone: Compared with germline, one end of the junction differs, possibly owing to a read error. J is TRBJ1-1 and V is TRBV5-1, with 7 positions matching TRBD1. The CDR3 loop spans 11 amino acids. Germline CDR1 reads SGHRS; CDR2 reads YFSETQ. CDR3 coding DNA: TGCGCCAGCATCTTGGGACAGGAAGCTTTCTTT. This sequence encodes CASILGQEAFF.

This chain joins TRBV19 and TRBJ2-2; D call uncertain. Trimming removed 7 bases at V and 2 bases at J, with 5 bases between. Per germline, CDR1 LNHDA and CDR2 SQIVND (reference sequence). This CDR3 has 12 residues. The CDR3 protein is CASTYNTGELFF. The DNA for the CDR3 is TGTGCCAGTACCTACAACACCGGGGAGCTGTTTTTT.

The CDR3 sequence: CASSSLANPVRQFF. CDR3 coding DNA: TGTGCCAGCAGCTCCCTCGCCAACCCGGTCCGGCAGTTCTTC. V is TRBV11-2 and J is TRBJ2-1, with D unresolved. Germline assignment: CDR1 SGHAT and CDR2 FQNNGV. The CDR3 has 14 residues. V lost 4 bases and J 12 bases, leaving 19 bases between the germline ends.

The rearrangement joins TRBV6-1 to TRBJ2-1; D might be TRBD2 (6 bases). Deletions cut 5 bases from V and 6 bases from J, with 11 bases between. In germline, CDR1 is MNHNS, CDR2 SASEGT. The CDR3 totals 13 residues. CDR3 nucleotides: TGTGCCAGCAGTAGGGACTGGGTCAATGAGCAGTTCTTC. This sequence encodes CASSRDWVNEQFF.

This chain joins TRBV6-6 and TRBJ2-1; 7 nucleotides line up with TRBD1. This CDR3 contains 16 residues. CDR1 MNHNY and CDR2 SVGAGI come from the germline V gene (reference sequence). Trimming removed 4 bases from V and 4 bases from J; junction bases left unmatched: 10. The CDR3 spells CASSFPRGTTYNEQFF. In DNA, the CDR3 is TGTGCCAGCAGTTTCCCCAGGGGGACCACTTACAATGAGCAGTTCTTC.

This chain joins TRBV4-2 and TRBJ2-2, with D uncertain. V shed 3 bases and J shed 1 base, with 6 bases lying between them. The CDR3 is 14 residues long. Germline loops: CDR1 LGHNA, CDR2 YNFKEQ. DNA of the CDR3: TGTGCCAGCAGCCACTCCGTGAACACCGGGGAGCTGTTTTTT. Encoded protein: CASSHSVNTGELFF.

The gene calls are TRBV9 and TRBJ2-3, with 10 nucleotides matching TRBD2. This CDR3 contains 15 residues. CDR1 SGDLS and CDR2 YYNGEE come from the germline V gene. J lost 2 bases, V lost 2 bases, and 2 bases had no gene match. The CDR3 loop reads CASSVTSGTTDTQYF. Here the CDR3 DNA reads TGTGCCAGCAGCGTTACTAGCGGGACCACAGATACGCAGTATTTT.

The chain couples TRBV7-2 to TRBJ2-3; tentative D call: TRBD2 (6 bases). CDR3 size: 16 residues. Germline CDR1 SGHTA, CDR2 FQGNSA. The V and J ends lost 4 bases and 2 bases respectively, with 16 bases between them. This chain's CDR3 is CASSSRTIRSTDTQYF. The CDR3 DNA is TGTGCCAGCAGCTCGAGGACTATCCGTTCCACAGATACGCAGTATTTT.

This sequence joins TRBV2 and TRBJ1-1; D may be TRBD1 (5 bases). The germline V and J ends were trimmed by 1 base and 2 bases, with 8 bases remaining between them. Germline CDR1 is SNHLY and CDR2 is FYNNEI. The CDR3 is 14 amino acids. The CDR3 sequence is CASSEETVNTEAFF. The CDR3 nucleotides read TGTGCCAGCAGTGAAGAGACAGTCAACACTGAAGCTTTCTTT. Combining the CDR3 with reference TRBV2 and TRBJ1-1 gives the whole variable domain EPEVTQTPSHQVTQMGQEVILRCVPISNHLYFYWYRQILGQKVEFLVSFYNNEISEKSEIFDDQFSVERPDGSNFTLKIRSTKLEDSAMYFCASSEETVNTEAFFGQGTRLTVV.

This chain links TRBV7-9 with TRBJ2-2; D is possibly TRBD1 (5 bases). V was clipped by 1 base and J by 6 bases, with 15 bases between them. From germline, CDR1 is SEHNR and CDR2 FQNEAQ (reference sequence). This CDR3 contains 16 residues. In DNA form, the CDR3 reads TGTGCCAGCAGCTTAGTAGGAGTAGTACAGGCCGGGGAGCTGTTTTTT. It yields the protein CASSLVGVVQAGELFF.

The chain links TRBV11-2 to TRBJ2-1; 8 bases align to TRBD2. The J segment lost 1 base and the V segment lost 5 bases, leaving 10 bases of the junction unmatched. From germline, CDR1 is SGHAT and CDR2 FQNNGV. The CDR3 extends over 17 amino acids. The CDR3 loop reads CASSQGFGGASYNEQFF. CDR3 nucleotide sequence: TGTGCCAGCAGCCAGGGGTTCGGGGGGGCATCCTACAATGAGCAGTTCTTC.

The CDR3 nucleotides are TGCGCCAGCAGCCAAGTTCCGAGCTCCTACGAGCAGTACTTC. It yields the protein CASSQVPSSYEQYF. The chain recombines TRBV4-1 with TRBJ2-5; D not resolved. Gene TRBJ2-7 matches the end of the DNA better, so the J call may be wrong. CDR1 MGHRA and CDR2 YSYEKL come from the germline V gene. The length of the CDR3 is 14 residues.

The chain joins TRBV2 to TRBJ2-5, with 8 nucleotides matching TRBD2. Germline lookup yields CDR1 SNHLY and CDR2 FYNNEI. Trimming took 6 bases from V and 2 from J; bases not matched to a gene: 14. The CDR3 loop spans 17 amino acids. CDR3 sequence: CASSLESGGRRQETQYF. CDR3 bases: TGTGCCAGCAGCCTCGAGTCGGGGGGGAGGAGGCAAGAGACCCAGTACTTC.

The chain joins TRBV5-1 to TRBJ1-1, with a possible D match to TRBD1 (6 bases). V was pared by 0 bases and J by 7 bases, with 13 bases between. The CDR3 loop spans 14 amino acids. CDR1 SGHRS and CDR2 YFSETQ come from the germline V gene. As DNA, the CDR3 is TGCGCCAGCAGCTTGGCCGGCAGGGGATTTGAAGCTTTCTTT. It yields the protein CASSLAGRGFEAFF. The full variable domain, completed using reference TRBV5-1 and TRBJ1-1, is KAGVTQTPRYLIKTRGQQVTLSCSPISGHRSVSWYQQTPGQGLQFLFEYFSETQRNKGNFPGRFSGRQFSNSRSEMNVSTLELGDSALYLCASSLAGRGFEAFFGQGTRLTVV.

Regarding this clone: The junction departs from germline at one end; a sequencing error may be responsible. This chain uses TRBV7-9 with TRBJ1-2; D is uncertain. The CDR3 runs to 14 residues. Germline-derived CDR1 and CDR2 are SEHNR and FQNEAQ (reference sequence). The CDR3, as DNA: TGTTCCAGCAGCCCCCTCCTAGGCCCCCGGGGCTACACCTTC. Translating gives CSSSPLLGPRGYTF.

The chain uses TRBV5-1 and TRBJ2-3; TRBD1 matches at 8 bases. The junction had 2 bases not matched to a gene; V was cut back by 4 bases and J by 1 base. The CDR3 is made up of 14 amino acids. The germline V gene has CDR1 SGHRS and CDR2 YFSETQ. CDR3 loop: CASSVGQGTDTQYF. The CDR3 DNA is TGCGCCAGCAGCGTGGGACAGGGCACAGATACGCAGTATTTT.

This clone was recorded only once. V usage is TRBV29-1 and J usage is TRBJ2-2; 11 positions match TRBD1. CDR1 is SQVTM, CDR2 ANQGSEA, per germline. J lost 4 bases, V lost 4 bases, and 8 bases had no gene match. This CDR3 has 16 amino acids. The CDR3: CSVVATGTGGTGELFF. CDR3 in DNA: TGCAGCGTTGTAGCTACCGGGACAGGGGGCACCGGGGAGCTGTTTTTT.

The chain joins TRBV7-2 to TRBJ2-3; D is perhaps TRBD2 (6 bases). CDR3 length: 13 amino acids. The ends were cut back, 0 bases at V and 9 bases at J, with 10 bases in the middle. The germline V gene encodes CDR1 SGHTA and CDR2 FQGNSA. CDR3 DNA sequence: TGTGCCAGCAGCTTAGCGGCGGGGCTAACGCAGTATTTT. It specifies CASSLAAGLTQYF.

The chain joins TRBV30 to TRBJ1-1, with 8 bases fitting TRBD1. CDR3 length equals 16 residues. Trimming removed 6 bases from V and 4 bases from J; junction bases left unmatched: 16. Germline CDR1 reads GTSNPN; CDR2 reads SVGIG (reference sequence). The CDR3 spells CACPLTSTGDGTEAFF. The DNA for the CDR3 is TGTGCCTGCCCCCTTACTTCGACAGGGGATGGCACTGAAGCTTTCTTT.

This CDR3 reads CASSLGERETQYF. CDR3 DNA: TGCGCCAGCAGCTTGGGGGAGAGGGAGACCCAGTACTTC. The rearrangement links TRBV5-1 to TRBJ2-5, with D possibly TRBD2 on 5 matching bases. The CDR3 sequence is 13 residues long. Germline V gene sequence: CDR1 SGHRS, CDR2 YFSETQ. V lost 0 bases, J lost 5 bases, and 8 bases lay in between.

The chain employs TRBV11-3 and TRBJ2-7, with a possible D match to TRBD2 (6 bases). V was pared by 2 bases and J by 3 bases, with 8 bases between. Germline-derived CDR1 and CDR2 are SGHNT and YENEEA. This CDR3 contains 13 residues. CDR3 in amino acids: CASSLTEGYEQYF. The CDR3 nucleotides read TGTGCCAGCAGCTTAACGGAGGGCTACGAGCAGTACTTC.

The chain is built from TRBV4-2 and TRBJ1-1; 12 bases map to TRBD1. CDR1 and CDR2 from the germline V gene are LGHNA and YNFKEQ. This CDR3 has 19 amino acids. J gave up 0 bases and V 4 bases, and 12 bases lay outside the gene matches. CDR3 sequence: CASSRSLPGTGGMNTEAFF. CDR3 bases: TGTGCCAGCAGCCGATCCCTTCCCGGGACAGGGGGCATGAACACTGAAGCTTTCTTT.

The V call is TRBV15, the J call TRBJ1-3; D is uncertain. This CDR3 comprises 18 residues. Germline V lookup: CDR1 LNHNV, CDR2 YYDKDF (reference sequence). Trimming took 0 bases from V and 0 from J, leaving 15 bases between them. CDR3 DNA: TGTGCCACCAGCAGAGATGGCCGAGGACTCCTCTCTGGAAACACCATATATTTT. This translates into CATSRDGRGLLSGNTIYF. The full variable domain, with the rest looked up from reference TRBV15 and TRBJ1-3, is DAMVIQNPRYQVTQFGKPVTLSCSQTLNHNVMYWYQQKSSQAPKLLFHYYDKDFNNEADTPDNFQSRRPNTSFCFLDIRSPGLGDTAMYLCATSRDGRGLLSGNTIYFGEGSWLTVV.